This T cell receptor beta chain appears in the sequencing data of a study of cytomegalovirus exposure and HLA in healthy donors. PCR amplification relied on 60 Vbeta primers (plus 13 Jbeta primers). The repertoire was sequenced with immunoSEQ multiplex PCR; TCRdb's copy has only in-frame clones and lacks some. The sample records 90,000 to 130,000 clones, more than 65% being singletons. The receptor's source is a young woman in good health and CMV-seronegative. Source material: PBMCs.

CDR3 residues: CASSLIRTGGKTEAFF. The DNA of the CDR3 is TGTGCCAGCAGCTTAATTCGGACAGGGGGAAAGACTGAAGCTTTCTTT. This chain uses TRBV11-2 with TRBJ1-1, with 10 bases lining up with TRBD1. CDR1 and CDR2 from the germline V gene are SGHAT and FQNNGV. This CDR3 has 16 residues. J lost 5 bases, V lost 2 bases, and 8 bases had no gene match.